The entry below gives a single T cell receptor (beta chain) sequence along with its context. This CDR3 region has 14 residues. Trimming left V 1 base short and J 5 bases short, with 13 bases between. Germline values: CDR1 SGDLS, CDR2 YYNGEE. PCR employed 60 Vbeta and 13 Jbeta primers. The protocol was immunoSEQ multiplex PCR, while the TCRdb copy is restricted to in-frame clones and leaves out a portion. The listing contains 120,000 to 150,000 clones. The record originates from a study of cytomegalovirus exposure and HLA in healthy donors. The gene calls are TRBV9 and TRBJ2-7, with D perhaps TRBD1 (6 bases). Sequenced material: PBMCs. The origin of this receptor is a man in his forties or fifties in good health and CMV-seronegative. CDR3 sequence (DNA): TGTGCCAGCAGCGTATCAACCAGGGGTGACGAGCAGTACTTC. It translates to CASSVSTRGDEQYF.